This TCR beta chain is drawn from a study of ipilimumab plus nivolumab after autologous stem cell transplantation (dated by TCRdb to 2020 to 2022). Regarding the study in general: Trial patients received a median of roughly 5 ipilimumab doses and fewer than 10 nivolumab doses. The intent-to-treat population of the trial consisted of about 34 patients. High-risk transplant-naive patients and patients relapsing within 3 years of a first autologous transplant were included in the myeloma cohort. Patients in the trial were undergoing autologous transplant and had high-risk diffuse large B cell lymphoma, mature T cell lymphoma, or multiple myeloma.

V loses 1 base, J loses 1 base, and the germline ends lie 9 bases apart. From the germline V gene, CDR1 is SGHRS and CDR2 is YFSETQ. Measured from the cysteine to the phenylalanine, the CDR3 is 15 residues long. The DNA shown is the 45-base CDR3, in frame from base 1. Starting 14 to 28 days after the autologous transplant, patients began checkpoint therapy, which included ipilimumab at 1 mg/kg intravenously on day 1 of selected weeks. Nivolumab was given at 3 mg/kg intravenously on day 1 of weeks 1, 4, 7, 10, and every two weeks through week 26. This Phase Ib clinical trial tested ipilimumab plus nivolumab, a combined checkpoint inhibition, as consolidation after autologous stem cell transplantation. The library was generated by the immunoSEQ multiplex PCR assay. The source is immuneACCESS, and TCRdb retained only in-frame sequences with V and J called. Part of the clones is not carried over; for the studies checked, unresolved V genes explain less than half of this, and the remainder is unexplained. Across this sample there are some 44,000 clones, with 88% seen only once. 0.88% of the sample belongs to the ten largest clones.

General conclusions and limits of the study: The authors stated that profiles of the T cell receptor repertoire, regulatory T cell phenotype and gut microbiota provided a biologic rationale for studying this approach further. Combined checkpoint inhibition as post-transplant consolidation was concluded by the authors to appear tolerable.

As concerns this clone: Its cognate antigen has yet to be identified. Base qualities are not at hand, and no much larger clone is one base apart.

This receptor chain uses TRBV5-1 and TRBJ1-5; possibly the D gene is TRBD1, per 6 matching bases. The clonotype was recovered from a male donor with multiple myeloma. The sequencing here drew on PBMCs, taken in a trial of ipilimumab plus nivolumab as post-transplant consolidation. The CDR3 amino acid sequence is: CASSLMGASNQPQHF. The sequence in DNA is TGCGCCAGCAGCTTGATGGGGGCGAGCAATCAGCCCCAGCATTTT.